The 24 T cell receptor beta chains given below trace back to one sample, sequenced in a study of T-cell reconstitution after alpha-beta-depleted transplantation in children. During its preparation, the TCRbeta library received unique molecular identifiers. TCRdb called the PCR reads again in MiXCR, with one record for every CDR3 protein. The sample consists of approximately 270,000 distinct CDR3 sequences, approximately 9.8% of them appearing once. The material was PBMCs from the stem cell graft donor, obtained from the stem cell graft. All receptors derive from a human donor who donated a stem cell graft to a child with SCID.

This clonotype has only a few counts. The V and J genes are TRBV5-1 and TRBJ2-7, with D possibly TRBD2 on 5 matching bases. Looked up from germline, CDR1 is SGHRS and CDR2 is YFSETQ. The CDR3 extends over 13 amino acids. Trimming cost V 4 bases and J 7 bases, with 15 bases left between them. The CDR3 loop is CASSHITEEEQYF. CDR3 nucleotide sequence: TGCGCCAGCAGCCATATTACGGAGGAAGAGCAGTACTTC.

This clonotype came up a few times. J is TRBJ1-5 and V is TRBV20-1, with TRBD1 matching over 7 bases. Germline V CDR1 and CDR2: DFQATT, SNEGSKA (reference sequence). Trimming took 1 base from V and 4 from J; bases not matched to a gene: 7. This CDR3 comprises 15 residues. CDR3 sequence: CSARVSGTANQPQHF. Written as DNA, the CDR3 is TGCAGTGCTAGAGTTAGTGGGACAGCAAATCAGCCCCAGCATTTT.

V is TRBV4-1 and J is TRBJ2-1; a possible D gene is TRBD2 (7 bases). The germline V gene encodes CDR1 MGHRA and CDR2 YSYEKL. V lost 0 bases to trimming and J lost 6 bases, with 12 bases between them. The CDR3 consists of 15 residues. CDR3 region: CASSQDLGGPNEQFF. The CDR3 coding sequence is TGCGCCAGCAGCCAAGATCTCGGGGGGCCCAATGAGCAGTTCTTC.

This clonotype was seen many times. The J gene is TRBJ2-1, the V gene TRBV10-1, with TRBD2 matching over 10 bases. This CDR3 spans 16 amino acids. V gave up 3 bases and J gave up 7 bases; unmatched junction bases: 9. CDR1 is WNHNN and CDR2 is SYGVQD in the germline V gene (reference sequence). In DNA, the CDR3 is TGCGCCAGCAGTGAAAAGCCAGCGGGGGGGCCGAATGAGCAGTTCTTC. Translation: CASSEKPAGGPNEQFF.

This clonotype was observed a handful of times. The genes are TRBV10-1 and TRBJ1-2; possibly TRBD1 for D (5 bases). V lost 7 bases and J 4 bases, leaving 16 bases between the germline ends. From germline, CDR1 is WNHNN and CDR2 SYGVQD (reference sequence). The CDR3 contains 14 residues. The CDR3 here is CASILPDGAYGYTF. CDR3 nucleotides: TGCGCCAGCATCCTACCCGACGGGGCCTATGGCTACACCTTC.

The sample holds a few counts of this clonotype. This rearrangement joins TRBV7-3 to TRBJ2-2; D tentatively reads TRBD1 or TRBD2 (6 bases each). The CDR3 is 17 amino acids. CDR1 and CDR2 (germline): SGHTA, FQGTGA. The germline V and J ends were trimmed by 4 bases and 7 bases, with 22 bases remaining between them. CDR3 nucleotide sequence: TGTGCCAGCAGCTCCACTTATAAGGGGGGAACGAACGGGGAGCTGTTTTTT. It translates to CASSSTYKGGTNGELFF.

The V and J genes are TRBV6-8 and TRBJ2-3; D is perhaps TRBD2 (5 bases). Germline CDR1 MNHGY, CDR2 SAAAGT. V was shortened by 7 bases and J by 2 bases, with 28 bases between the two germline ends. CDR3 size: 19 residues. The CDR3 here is CASTKEDPASGGTTDTQYF. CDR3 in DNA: TGTGCCAGCACCAAGGAAGACCCTGCGAGTGGAGGAACCACAGATACGCAGTATTTT.

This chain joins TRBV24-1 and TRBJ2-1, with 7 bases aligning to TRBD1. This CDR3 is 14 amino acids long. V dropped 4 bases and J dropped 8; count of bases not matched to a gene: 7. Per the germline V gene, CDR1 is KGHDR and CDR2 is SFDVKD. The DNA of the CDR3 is TGTGCCACCAGTGAAATCGGACAGGCTCATGAGCAGTTCTTC. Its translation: CATSEIGQAHEQFF.

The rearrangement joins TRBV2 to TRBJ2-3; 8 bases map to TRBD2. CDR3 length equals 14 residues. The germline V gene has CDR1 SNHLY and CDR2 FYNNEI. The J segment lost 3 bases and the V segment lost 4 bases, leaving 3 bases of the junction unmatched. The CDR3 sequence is CASSVLAVTDTQYF. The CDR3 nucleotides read TGTGCCAGCAGTGTACTAGCGGTTACAGATACGCAGTATTTT.

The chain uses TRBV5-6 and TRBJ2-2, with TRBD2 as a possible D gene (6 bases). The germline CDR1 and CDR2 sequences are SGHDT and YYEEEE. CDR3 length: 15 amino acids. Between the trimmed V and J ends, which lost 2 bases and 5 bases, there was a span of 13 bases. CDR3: CASSLRTTGTGELFF. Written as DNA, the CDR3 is TGTGCCAGCAGCTTAAGGACTACCGGGACCGGGGAGCTGTTTTTT.

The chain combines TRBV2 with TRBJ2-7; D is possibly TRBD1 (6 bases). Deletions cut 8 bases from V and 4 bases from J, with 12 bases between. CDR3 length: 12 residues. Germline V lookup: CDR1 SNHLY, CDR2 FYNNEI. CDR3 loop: CASLGGKYEQYF. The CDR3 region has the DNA TGTGCCAGCCTTGGGGGCAAGTACGAGCAGTACTTC.

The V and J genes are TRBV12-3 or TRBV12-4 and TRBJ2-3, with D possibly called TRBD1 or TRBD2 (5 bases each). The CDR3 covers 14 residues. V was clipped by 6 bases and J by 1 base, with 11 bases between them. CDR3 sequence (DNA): TGTGCCAGCAGGGTGAGGGGACGCACAGATACGCAGTATTTT. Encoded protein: CASRVRGRTDTQYF.

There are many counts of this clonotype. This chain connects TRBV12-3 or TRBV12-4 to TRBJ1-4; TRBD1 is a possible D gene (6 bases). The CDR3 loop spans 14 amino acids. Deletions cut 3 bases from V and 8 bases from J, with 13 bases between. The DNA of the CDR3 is TGTGCCAGCAGTTTGTCAGGGGTACAGGAAAAACTGTTTTTT. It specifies CASSLSGVQEKLFF.

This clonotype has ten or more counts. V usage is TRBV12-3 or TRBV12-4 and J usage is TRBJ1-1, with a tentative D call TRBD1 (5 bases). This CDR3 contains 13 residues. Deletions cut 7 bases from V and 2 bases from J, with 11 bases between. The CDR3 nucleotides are TGTGCCAGCAAGCGAGGGGTCAACACTGAAGCTTTCTTT. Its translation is CASKRGVNTEAFF.

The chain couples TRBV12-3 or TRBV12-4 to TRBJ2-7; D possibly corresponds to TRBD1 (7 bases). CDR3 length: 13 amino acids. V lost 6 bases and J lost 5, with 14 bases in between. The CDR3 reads CASREGAFNEQYF. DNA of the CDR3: TGTGCCAGCAGGGAGGGGGCTTTCAACGAGCAGTACTTC.

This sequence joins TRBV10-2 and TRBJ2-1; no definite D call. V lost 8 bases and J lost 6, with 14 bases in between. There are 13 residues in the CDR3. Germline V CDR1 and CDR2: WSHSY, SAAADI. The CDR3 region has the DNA TGCGCCAGCGTCGCTACCCCTCTCAATGAGCAGTTCTTC. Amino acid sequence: CASVATPLNEQFF.

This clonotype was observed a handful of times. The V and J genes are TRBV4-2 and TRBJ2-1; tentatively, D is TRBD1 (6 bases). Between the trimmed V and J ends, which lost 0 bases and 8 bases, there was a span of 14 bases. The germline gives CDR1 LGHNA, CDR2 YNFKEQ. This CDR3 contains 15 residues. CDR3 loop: CASSQEGAGYDEQFF. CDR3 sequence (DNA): TGTGCCAGCAGCCAAGAGGGGGCAGGGTATGATGAGCAGTTCTTC.

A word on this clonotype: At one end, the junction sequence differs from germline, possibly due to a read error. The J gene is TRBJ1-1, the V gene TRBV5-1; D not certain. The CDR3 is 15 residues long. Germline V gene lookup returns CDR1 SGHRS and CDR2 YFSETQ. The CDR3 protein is CASSPVRGSNTEVFF. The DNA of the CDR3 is TGCGCCAGCAGCCCGGTTCGAGGGTCAAACACTGAAGTTTTCTTT.

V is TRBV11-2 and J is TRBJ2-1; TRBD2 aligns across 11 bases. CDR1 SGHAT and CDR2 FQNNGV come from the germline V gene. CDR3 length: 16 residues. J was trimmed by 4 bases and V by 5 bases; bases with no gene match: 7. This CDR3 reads CASSPSLAGGYNEQFF. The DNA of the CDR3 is TGTGCCAGCAGCCCGTCTCTAGCGGGGGGTTACAATGAGCAGTTCTTC.

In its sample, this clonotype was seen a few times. The CDR3, as DNA: TGTGCCAGCAGTGAAGCGCTCTGGACAGGCCTGGGGGAGCAGTACTTC. This gives the protein CASSEALWTGLGEQYF. V and J are TRBV2 and TRBJ2-7, with 7 bases fitting TRBD1. V shed 0 bases and J 7 bases; nucleotides not matched to a gene: 12. The CDR3 sequence is 16 residues long. CDR1 is SNHLY, CDR2 FYNNEI, per germline.

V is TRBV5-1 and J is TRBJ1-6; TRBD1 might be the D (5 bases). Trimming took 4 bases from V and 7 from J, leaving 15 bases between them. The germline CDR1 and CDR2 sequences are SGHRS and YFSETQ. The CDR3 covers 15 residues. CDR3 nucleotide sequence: TGCGCCAGCAGCGCATCCGGGACCCAGAATTCACCCCTCCACTTT. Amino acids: CASSASGTQNSPLHF.

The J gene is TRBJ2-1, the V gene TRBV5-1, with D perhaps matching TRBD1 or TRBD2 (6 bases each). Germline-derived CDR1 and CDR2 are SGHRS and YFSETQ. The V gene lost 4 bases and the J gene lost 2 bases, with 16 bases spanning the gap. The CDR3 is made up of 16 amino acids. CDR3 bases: TGCGCCAGCAGCCCCGGGGGCAGGGCCACCTACAATGAGCAGTTCTTC. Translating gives CASSPGGRATYNEQFF.

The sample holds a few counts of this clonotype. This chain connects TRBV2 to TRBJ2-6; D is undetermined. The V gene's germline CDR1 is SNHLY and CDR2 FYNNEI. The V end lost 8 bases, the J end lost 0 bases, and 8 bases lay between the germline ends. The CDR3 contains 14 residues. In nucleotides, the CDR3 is TGTGCCAGCGGACGAAGCTCTGGGGCCAACGTCCTGACTTTC. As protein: CASGRSSGANVLTF.

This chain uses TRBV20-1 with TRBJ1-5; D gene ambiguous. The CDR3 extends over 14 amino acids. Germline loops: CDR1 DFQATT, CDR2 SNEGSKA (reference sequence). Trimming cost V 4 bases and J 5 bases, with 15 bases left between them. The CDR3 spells CSAKTDRNDQPQHF. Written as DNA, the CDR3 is TGCAGTGCTAAGACTGACCGTAACGATCAGCCCCAGCATTTT.